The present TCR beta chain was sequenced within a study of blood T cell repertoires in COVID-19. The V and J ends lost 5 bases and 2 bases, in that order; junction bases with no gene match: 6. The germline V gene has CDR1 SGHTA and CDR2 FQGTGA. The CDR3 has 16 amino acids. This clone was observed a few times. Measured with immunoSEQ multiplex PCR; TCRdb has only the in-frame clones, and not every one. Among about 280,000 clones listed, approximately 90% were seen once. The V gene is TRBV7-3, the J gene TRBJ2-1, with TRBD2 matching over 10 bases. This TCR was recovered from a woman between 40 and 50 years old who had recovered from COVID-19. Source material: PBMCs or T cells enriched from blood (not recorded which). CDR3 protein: CASSDSAGGPYNEQFF. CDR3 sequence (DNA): TGTGCCAGCAGCGACTCAGCGGGAGGGCCCTACAATGAGCAGTTCTTC.